The present entry profiles one T cell receptor (beta chain) with its context. The sample belongs to a study of cytomegalovirus exposure and HLA in healthy donors. Study context: Previous work identified roughly 120 million unique TCR beta sequences from around 170 million T cells.

With 60 Vbeta and 13 Jbeta primers, the PCR was carried out. The method was immunoSEQ multiplex PCR; TCRdb's version includes in-frame clones alone and lacks a portion of them. The sample includes over 100,000 clones. The ends were cut back, 0 bases at V and 6 bases at J, with 10 bases in the middle. CDR3 length equals 13 residues. Germline assignment: CDR1 SGHDT and CDR2 YYEEEE. V and J are TRBV5-6 and TRBJ2-7; D is unclear. Sequencing was done on a sample of PBMCs. The clonotype was recovered from a man in his forties in good health and CMV-seropositive. CDR3: CASSLVSDTEQYF. The CDR3 DNA reads TGTGCCAGCAGCTTGGTAAGTGACACCGAGCAGTACTTC.